This T cell receptor (beta chain) appears in the sequencing data of a study of T cells in Graves' hyperthyroidism and ophthalmopathy. Graves' hyperthyroidism without ophthalmopathy progression within 18 months was termed stable. Patients were excluded for uncontrolled infection, other autoimmune disease, pregnancy or lactation. Study outcomes and limitations: Ophthalmopathy stood apart from stable hyperthyroidism in a 13 V-J model. Also found in blood were most expanded thyroid clonotypes above 0.001.

Germline V lookup: CDR1 SEHNR, CDR2 FQNEAQ (reference sequence). The CDR3 totals 15 residues. J lost 2 bases, V lost 5 bases, and 6 bases had no gene match. This clonotype was detected a few times. Its antigen is undetermined. Template material for amplifying TCR beta CDR3 regions consisted of RNA transcripts. The primer set for the first-round RT-PCR of the TCR CDR3 was HTBI. One entry per CDR3 protein, called by TCRdb with MiXCR from the multiplex PCR reads. Here the sample spans 530,000 or so distinct CDR3 sequences, around 42% being singletons. The sample taken for sequencing was peripheral blood or thyroid tissue (not recorded which). The V gene is TRBV7-9, the J gene TRBJ1-3; 7 nucleotides align to TRBD1. This TCR came from a woman younger than 30 with Graves' hyperthyroidism. This chain's CDR3 is CASSARDRAGNTIYF. CDR3 DNA: TGTGCCAGCAGCGCCCGGGACAGAGCTGGAAACACCATATATTTT.